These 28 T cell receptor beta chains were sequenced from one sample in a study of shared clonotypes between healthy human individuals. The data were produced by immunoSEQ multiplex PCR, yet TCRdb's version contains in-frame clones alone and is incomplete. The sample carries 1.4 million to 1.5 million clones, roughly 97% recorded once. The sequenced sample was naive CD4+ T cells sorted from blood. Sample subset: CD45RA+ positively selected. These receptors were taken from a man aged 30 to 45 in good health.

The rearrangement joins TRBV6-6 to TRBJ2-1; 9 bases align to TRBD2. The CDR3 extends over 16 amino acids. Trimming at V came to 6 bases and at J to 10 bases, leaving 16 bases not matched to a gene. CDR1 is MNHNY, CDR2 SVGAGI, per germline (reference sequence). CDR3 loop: CASSPRREGYRAEQFF. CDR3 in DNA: TGTGCCAGCAGCCCCAGGCGGGAGGGGTACAGGGCGGAGCAGTTCTTC.

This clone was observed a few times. CDR3 sequence: CASSFSGKGLYNEQFF. CDR3 nucleotide sequence: TGTGCCAGCAGCTTTAGCGGGAAGGGACTCTACAATGAGCAGTTCTTC. The rearrangement links TRBV7-3 to TRBJ2-1, with TRBD2 identical over 8 bases. The CDR3 is 16 residues long. CDR1 and CDR2 (germline): SGHTA, FQGTGA. After removal of 3 bases from V and 3 bases from J, the junction contained 7 bases not matched to a gene.

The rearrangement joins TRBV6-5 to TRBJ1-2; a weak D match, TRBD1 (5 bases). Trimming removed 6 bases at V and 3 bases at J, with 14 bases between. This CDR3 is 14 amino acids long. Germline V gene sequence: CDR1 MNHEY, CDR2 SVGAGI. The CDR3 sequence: CASSGGGFDYGYTF. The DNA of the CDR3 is TGTGCCAGCAGCGGCGGGGGATTCGACTATGGCTACACCTTC.

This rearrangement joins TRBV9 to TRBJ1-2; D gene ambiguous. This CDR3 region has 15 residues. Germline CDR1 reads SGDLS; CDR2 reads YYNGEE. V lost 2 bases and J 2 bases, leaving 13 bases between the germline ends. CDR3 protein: CASSVTGSLNYGYTF. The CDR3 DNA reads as TGTGCCAGCAGCGTGACTGGGTCCCTCAACTATGGCTACACCTTC.

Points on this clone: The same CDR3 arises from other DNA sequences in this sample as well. CDR3 loop: CASSLAGVSYNEQFF. CDR3 sequence (DNA): TGCGCCAGCAGCCTAGCGGGAGTCTCCTACAATGAGCAGTTCTTC. V usage is TRBV5-1 and J usage is TRBJ2-1; 10 bases are shared with TRBD2. The trim removed 4 bases at V and 0 bases at J, leaving 1 base unmatched. Per the germline V gene, CDR1 is SGHRS and CDR2 is YFSETQ. This CDR3 is 15 amino acids long.

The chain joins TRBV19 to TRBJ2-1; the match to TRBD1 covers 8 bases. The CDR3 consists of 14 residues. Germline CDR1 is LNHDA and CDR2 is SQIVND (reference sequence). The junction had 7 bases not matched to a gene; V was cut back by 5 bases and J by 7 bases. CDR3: CASSRWTGKNEQFF. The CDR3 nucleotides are TGTGCCAGTAGTCGCTGGACAGGGAAAAATGAGCAGTTCTTC.

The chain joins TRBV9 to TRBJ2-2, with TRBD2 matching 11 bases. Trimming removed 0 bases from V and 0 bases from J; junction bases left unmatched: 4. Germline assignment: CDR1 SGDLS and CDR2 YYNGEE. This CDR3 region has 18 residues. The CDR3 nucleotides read TGTGCCAGCAGCGTAGGGCTAGCGGGAGGATCGAACACCGGGGAGCTGTTTTTT. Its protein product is CASSVGLAGGSNTGELFF.

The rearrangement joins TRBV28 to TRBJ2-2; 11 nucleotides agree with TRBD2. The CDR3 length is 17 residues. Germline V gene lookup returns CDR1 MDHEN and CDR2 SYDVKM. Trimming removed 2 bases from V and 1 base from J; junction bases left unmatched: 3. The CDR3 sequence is CASSLLAGGRNTGELFF. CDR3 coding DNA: TGTGCCAGCAGTTTACTAGCGGGAGGTAGGAACACCGGGGAGCTGTTTTTT.

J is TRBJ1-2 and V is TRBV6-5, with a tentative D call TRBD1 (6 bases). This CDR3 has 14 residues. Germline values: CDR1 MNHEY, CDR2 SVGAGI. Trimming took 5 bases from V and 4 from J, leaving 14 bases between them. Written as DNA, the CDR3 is TGTGCCAGCAGTAAAGTACGACAGGTCTATGGCTACACCTTC. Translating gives CASSKVRQVYGYTF.

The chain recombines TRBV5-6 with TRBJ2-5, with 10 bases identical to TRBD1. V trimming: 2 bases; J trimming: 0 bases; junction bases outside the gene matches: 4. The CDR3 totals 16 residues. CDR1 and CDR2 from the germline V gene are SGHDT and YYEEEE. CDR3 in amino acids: CASSFRTGGYQETQYF. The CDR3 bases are TGTGCCAGCAGCTTTCGGACAGGGGGGTACCAAGAGACCCAGTACTTC.

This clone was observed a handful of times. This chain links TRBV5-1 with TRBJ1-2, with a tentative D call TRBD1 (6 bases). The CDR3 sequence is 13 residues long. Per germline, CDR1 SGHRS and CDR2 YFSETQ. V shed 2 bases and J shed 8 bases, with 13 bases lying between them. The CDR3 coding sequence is TGCGCCAGCAGCTTAACAGGGACGCGGGGCTACACCTTC. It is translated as CASSLTGTRGYTF. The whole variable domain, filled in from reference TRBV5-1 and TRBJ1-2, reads KAGVTQTPRYLIKTRGQQVTLSCSPISGHRSVSWYQQTPGQGLQFLFEYFSETQRNKGNFPGRFSGRQFSNSRSEMNVSTLELGDSALYLCASSLTGTRGYTFGSGTRLTVV.

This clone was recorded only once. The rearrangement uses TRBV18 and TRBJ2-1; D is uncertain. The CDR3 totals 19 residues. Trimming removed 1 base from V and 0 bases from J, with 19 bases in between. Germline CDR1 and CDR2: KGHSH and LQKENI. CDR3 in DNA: TGTGCCAGCTCACCACAAACCCTCACGTTTAGTGCCTCCTACAATGAGCAGTTCTTC. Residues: CASSPQTLTFSASYNEQFF.

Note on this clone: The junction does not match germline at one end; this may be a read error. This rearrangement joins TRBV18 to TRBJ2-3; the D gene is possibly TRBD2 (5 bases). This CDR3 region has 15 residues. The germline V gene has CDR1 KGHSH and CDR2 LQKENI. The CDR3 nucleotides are TGTGCCAGCACACCGATTGCGGGCAACATGGATACGCAGTATTTT. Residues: CASTPIAGNMDTQYF.

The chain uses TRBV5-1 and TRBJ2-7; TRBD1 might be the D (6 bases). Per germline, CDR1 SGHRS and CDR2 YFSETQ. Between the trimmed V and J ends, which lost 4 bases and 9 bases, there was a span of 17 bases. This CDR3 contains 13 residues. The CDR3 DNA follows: TGCGCCAGCAGCCTGGAACAGGGTTTCGGGCAGTACTTC. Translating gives CASSLEQGFGQYF.

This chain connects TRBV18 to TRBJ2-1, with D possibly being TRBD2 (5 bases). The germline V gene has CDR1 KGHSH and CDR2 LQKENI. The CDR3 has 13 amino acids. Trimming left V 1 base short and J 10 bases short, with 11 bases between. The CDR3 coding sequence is TGTGCCAGCTCACCACTAGGAGGCGTAGAGCAGTTCTTC. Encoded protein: CASSPLGGVEQFF.

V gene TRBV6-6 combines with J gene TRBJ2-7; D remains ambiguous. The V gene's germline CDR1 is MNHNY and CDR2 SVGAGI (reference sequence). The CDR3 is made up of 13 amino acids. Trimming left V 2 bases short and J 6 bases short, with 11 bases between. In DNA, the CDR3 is TGTGCCAGCAGTTACGAGCGCCGATTCGAGCAGTACTTC. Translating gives CASSYERRFEQYF.

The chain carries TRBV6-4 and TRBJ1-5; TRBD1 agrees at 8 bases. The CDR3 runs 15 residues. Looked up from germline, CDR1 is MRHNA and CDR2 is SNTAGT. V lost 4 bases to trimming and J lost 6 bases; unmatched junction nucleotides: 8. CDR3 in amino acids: CASSATGDWGQPQHF. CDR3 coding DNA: TGTGCCAGCAGTGCGACAGGGGATTGGGGTCAGCCCCAGCATTTT.

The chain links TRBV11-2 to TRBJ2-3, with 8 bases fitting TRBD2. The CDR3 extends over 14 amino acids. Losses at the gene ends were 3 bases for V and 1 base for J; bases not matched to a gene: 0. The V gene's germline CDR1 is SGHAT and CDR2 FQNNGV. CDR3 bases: TGTGCCAGCAGCTTGACTAGCGGCACAGATACGCAGTATTTT. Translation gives CASSLTSGTDTQYF.

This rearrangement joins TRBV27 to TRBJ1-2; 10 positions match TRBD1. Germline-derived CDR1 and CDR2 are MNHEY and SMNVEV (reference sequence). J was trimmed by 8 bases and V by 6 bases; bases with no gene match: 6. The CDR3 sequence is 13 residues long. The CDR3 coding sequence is TGTGCCAGCAGCCCGGACAGGGGGGGAGGCTACACCTTC. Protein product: CASSPDRGGGYTF.

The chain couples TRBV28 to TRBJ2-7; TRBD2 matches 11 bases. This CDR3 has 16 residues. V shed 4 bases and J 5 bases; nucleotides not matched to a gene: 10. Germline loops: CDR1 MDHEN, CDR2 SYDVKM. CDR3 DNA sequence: TGTGCCAGCAGTTCCTACACTAGCGGGAGAACGAACGAGCAGTACTTC. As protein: CASSSYTSGRTNEQYF.

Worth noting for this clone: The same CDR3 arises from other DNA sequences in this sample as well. CDR3 region: CASRRDNYGYTF. Written as DNA, the CDR3 is TGTGCCAGCAGGCGGGATAACTATGGCTACACCTTC. The rearrangement uses TRBV9 and TRBJ1-2; D uncertain. The ends were cut back, 5 bases at V and 1 base at J, with 6 bases in the middle. CDR1 is SGDLS, CDR2 YYNGEE, per germline. The CDR3 spans 12 residues.

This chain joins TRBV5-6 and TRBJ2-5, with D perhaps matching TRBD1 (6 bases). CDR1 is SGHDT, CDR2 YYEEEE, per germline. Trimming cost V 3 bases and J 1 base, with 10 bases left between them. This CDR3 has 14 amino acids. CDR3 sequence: CASSSGTPQETQYF. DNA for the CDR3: TGTGCCAGCAGCTCCGGGACACCCCAAGAGACCCAGTACTTC.

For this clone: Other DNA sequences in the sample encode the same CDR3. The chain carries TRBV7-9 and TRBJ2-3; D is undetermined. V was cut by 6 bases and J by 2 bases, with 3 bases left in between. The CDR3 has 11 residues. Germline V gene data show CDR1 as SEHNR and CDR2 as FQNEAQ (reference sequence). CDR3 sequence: CASSYTDTQYF. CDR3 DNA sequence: TGTGCCAGCAGTTACACAGATACGCAGTATTTT.

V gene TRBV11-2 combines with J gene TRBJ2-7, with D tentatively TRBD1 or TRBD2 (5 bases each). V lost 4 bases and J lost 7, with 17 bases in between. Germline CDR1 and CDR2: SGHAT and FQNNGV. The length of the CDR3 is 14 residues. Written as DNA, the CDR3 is TGTGCCAGCAGCTCAACCGGGACCCCGAGTGAGCAGTACTTC. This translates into CASSSTGTPSEQYF.

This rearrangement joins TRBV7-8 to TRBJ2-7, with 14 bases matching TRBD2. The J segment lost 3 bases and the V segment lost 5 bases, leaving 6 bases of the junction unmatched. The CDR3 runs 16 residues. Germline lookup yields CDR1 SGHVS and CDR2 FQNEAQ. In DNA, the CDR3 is TGTGCCAGCAGCCGTGGGACTAGCGGGAGCAGCTACGAGCAGTACTTC. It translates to CASSRGTSGSSYEQYF.

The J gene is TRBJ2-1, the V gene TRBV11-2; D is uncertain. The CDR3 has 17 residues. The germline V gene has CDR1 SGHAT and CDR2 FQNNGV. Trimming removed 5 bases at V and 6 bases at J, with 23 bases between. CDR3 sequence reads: CASSRAPGPPPGNEQFF. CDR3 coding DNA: TGTGCCAGCAGCCGAGCCCCGGGTCCTCCACCCGGCAATGAGCAGTTCTTC.

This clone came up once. DNA of the CDR3: TGTGCCAGCTCACTGGCGATTGCAACTAATGAAAAACTGTTTTTT. The encoded protein is CASSLAIATNEKLFF. This chain links TRBV18 with TRBJ1-4; D is ambiguous. This CDR3 comprises 15 residues. Trimming shortened V by 4 bases and J by 0 bases, and 9 bases separated the two germline ends. Germline V CDR1 and CDR2: KGHSH, LQKENI.

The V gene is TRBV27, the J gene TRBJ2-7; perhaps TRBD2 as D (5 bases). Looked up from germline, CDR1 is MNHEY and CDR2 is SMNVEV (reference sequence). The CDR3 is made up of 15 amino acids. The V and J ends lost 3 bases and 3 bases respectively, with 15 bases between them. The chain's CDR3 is CASSLTGSAGYEQYF. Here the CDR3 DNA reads TGTGCCAGCAGTTTGACCGGCTCCGCGGGCTACGAGCAGTACTTC.